Listed below are T cell receptor beta chains from one sample, sequenced in a study of shared clonotypes between healthy human individuals. The repertoire was sequenced with immunoSEQ multiplex PCR; TCRdb's copy has only in-frame clones and lacks some. The sample includes roughly 2.6 million clones, approximately 90% of them seen just once. The sequencing sample was made of naive CD4+ T cells sorted from blood. These receptor sequences come from a man younger than 30 in good health. Both conserved end residues are trimmed from each CDR3. The size of a clone is reported for some rows only, either as once, few or many, or as a class for expanded clones.

V gene	J gene	clone size	CDR3 protein
TRBV5-1	TRBJ2-3	once	ASSLGLAGPTTDTQY
TRBV27	TRBJ2-6	.	ASSERVLPLSGANVLT
TRBV18	TRBJ1-1	.	ASSWIEGWDTEAF
TRBV7-2	TRBJ2-5	.	ASSNGTLKYQETQY
TRBV15	TRBJ2-1	.	ATSRGGGGSYNEQF
TRBV29-1	TRBJ1-2	once	SVVTVAGNNYGYT
TRBV7-3	TRBJ2-3	.	ASSGQKGGPDTQY
TRBV5-1	TRBJ1-2	.	ASSPMPGTAYYGYT
TRBV21-1	TRBJ1-4	.	ASSQNNEKLF
TRBV7-9	TRBJ2-1	.	ASSPQGFVDEQF